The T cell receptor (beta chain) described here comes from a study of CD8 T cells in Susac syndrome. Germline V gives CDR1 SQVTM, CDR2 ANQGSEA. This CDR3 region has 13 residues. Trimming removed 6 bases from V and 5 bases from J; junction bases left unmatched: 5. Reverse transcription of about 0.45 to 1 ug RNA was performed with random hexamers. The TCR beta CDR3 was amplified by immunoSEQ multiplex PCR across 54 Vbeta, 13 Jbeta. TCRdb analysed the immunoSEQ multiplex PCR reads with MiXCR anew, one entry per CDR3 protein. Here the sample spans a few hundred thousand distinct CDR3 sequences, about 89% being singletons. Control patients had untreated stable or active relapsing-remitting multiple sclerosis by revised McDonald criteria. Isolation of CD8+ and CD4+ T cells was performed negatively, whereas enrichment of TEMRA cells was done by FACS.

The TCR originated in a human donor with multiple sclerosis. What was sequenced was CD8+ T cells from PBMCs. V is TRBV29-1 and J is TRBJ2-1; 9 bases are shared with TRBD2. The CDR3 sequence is CSVLRLADNEQFF. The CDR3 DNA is TGCAGCGTCCTCCGACTAGCGGACAATGAGCAGTTCTTC.